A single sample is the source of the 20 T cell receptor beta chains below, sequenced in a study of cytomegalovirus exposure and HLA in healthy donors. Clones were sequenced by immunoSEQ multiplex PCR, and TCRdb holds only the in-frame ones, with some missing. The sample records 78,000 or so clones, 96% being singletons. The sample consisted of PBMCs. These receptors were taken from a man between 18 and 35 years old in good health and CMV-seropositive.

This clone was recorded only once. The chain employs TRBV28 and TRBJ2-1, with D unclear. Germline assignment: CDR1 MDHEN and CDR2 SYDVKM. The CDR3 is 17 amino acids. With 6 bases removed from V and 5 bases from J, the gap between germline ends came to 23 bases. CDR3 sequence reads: CASSTRVGQVLDNEQFF. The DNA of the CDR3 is TGTGCCAGCAGCACTCGGGTAGGCCAAGTACTCGACAATGAGCAGTTCTTC.

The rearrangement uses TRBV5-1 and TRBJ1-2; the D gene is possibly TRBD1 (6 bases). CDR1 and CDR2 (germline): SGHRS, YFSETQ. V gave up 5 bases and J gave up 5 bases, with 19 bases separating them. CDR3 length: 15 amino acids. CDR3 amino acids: CASRTETGQFYGYTF. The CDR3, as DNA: TGCGCCAGCAGAACCGAAACCGGACAGTTTTATGGCTACACCTTC.

CDR3 sequence: CASSKGQASTDTQYF. CDR3 DNA: TGTGCCAGCAGCAAGGGACAGGCTAGCACAGATACGCAGTATTTT. The chain recombines TRBV5-8 with TRBJ2-3, with 8 positions matching TRBD1. Germline CDR1 and CDR2: SGHTS and YDEGEE. The CDR3 sequence is 15 residues long. The J segment lost 0 bases and the V segment lost 4 bases, leaving 4 bases of the junction unmatched. Drawing the rest from reference TRBV5-8 and TRBJ2-3, the complete variable domain is EAGVTQSPTHLIKTRGQQATLRCSPISGHTSVYWYQQALGLGLQFLLWYDEGEERNRGNFPPRFSGRQFPNYSSELNVNALELEDSALYLCASSKGQASTDTQYFGPGTRLTVL.

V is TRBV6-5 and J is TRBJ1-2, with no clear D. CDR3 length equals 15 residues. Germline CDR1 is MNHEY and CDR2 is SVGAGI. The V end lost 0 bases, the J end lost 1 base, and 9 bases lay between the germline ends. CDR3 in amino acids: CASSYSRPLNYGYTF. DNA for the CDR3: TGTGCCAGCAGTTACTCGAGGCCTCTTAACTATGGCTACACCTTC.

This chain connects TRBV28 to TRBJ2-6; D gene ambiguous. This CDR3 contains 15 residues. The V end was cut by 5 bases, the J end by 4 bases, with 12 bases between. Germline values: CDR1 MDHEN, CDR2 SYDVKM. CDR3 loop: CASSLITNGANVLTF. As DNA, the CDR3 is TGTGCCAGCAGTCTAATCACCAACGGGGCCAACGTCCTGACTTTC.

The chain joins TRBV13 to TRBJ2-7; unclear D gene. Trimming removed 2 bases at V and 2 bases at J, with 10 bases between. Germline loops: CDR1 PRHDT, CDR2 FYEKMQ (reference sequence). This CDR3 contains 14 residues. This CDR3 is CASSLLSRAYEQYF. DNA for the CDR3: TGTGCCAGCAGCTTACTGTCACGGGCCTACGAGCAGTACTTC.

The CDR3 region has the DNA TGTGCCAGTGAAGACAGGGCTTTTGGAAACACCATATATTTT. Amino acids: CASEDRAFGNTIYF. This chain uses TRBV19 with TRBJ1-3; 7 nucleotides line up with TRBD1. The CDR3 is made up of 14 amino acids. V shed 8 bases, J shed 3 bases, and the junction held 7 bases outside the gene matches. In germline, CDR1 is LNHDA, CDR2 SQIVND (reference sequence). Full variable domain (missing parts from reference TRBV19 and TRBJ1-3): DGGITQSPKYLFRKEGQNVTLSCEQNLNHDAMYWYRQDPGQGLRLIYYSQIVNDFQKGDIAEGYSVSREKKESFPLTVTSAQKNPTAFYLCASEDRAFGNTIYFGEGSWLTVV.

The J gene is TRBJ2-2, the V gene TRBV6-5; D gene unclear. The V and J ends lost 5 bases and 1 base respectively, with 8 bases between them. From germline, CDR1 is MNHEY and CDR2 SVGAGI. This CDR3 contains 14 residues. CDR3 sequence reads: CASSPYRNTGELFF. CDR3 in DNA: TGTGCCAGCAGTCCTTACAGGAACACCGGGGAGCTGTTTTTT.

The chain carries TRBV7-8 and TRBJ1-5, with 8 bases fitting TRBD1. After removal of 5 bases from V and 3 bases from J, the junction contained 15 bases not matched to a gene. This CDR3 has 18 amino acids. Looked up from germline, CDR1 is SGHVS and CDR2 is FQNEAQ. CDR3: CASSLDRGRAYNNQPQHF. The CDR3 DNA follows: TGTGCCAGCAGCCTAGACAGGGGACGAGCTTATAACAATCAGCCCCAGCATTTT.

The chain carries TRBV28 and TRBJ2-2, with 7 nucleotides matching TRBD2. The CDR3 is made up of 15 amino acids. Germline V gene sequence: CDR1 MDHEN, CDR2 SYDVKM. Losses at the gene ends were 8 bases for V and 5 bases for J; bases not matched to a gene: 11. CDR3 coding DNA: TGTGCCAGCCGAGGTGCGGGAGTGGGGACCGGGGAGCTGTTTTTT. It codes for CASRGAGVGTGELFF.

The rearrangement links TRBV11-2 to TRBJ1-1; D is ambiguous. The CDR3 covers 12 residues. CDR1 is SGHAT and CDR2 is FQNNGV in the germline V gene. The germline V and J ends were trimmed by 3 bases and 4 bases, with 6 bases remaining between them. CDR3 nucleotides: TGTGCCAGCAGCTTTGATAGCACTGAAGCTTTCTTT. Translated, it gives CASSFDSTEAFF.

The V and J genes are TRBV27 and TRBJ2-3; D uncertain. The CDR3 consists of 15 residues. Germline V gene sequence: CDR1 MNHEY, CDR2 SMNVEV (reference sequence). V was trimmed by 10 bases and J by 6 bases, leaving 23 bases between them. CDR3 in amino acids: CATHYASLLGDTQYF. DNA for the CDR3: TGTGCCACCCATTACGCATCCCTCCTAGGCGATACGCAGTATTTT.

The CDR3 DNA reads TGTGCCAGCAGTCAGGAATGGGAAGCTTTCTTT. Protein sequence: CASSQEWEAFF. The rearrangement joins TRBV25-1 to TRBJ1-1; D ambiguous. Germline V gives CDR1 MGHDK, CDR2 SYGVNS. The CDR3 extends over 11 amino acids. V dropped 5 bases and J dropped 8 bases, with 9 bases sitting between them.

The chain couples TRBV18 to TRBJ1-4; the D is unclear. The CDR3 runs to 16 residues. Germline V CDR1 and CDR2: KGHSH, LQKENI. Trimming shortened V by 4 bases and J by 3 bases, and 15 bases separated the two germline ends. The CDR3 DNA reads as TGTGCCAGCTCACGGGCCCCCTCGGTAGCTAATGAAAAACTGTTTTTT. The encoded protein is CASSRAPSVANEKLFF.

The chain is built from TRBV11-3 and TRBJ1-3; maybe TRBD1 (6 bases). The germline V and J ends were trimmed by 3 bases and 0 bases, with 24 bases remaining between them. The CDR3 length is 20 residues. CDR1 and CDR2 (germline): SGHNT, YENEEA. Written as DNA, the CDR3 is TGTGCCAGCAGCTTCCCACCGGCGACAGGCCTTACTTTCTCTGGAAACACCATATATTTT. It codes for CASSFPPATGLTFSGNTIYF. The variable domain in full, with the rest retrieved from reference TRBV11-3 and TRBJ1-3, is EAGVVQSPRYKIIEKKQPVAFWCNPISGHNTLYWYLQNLGQGPELLIRYENEEAVDDSQLPKDRFSAERLKGVDSTLKIQPAELGDSAVYLCASSFPPATGLTFSGNTIYFGEGSWLTVV.

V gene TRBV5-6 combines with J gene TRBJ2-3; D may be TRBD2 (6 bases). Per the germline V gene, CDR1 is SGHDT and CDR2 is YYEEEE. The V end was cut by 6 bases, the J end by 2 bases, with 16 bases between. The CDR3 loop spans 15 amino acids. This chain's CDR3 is CASTRGPSDTDTQYF. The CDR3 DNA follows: TGTGCCAGCACCAGAGGGCCTAGCGACACAGATACGCAGTATTTT.

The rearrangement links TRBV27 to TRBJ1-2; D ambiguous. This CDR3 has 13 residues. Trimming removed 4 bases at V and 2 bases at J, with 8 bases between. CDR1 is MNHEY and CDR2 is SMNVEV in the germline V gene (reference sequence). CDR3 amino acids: CASSSWQNYGYTF. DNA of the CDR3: TGTGCCAGCAGTTCCTGGCAGAACTATGGCTACACCTTC.

The CDR3 region is CASSISGLDVGSIKQYF. In nucleotides, the CDR3 is TGTGCCAGTAGTATCAGCGGGCTCGACGTGGGGTCTATCAAGCAGTACTTC. V usage is TRBV19 and J usage is TRBJ2-7; the D gene is possibly TRBD2 (6 bases). V dropped 3 bases and J dropped 8 bases, with 26 bases sitting between them. Germline V CDR1 and CDR2: LNHDA, SQIVND (reference sequence). This CDR3 spans 17 amino acids.

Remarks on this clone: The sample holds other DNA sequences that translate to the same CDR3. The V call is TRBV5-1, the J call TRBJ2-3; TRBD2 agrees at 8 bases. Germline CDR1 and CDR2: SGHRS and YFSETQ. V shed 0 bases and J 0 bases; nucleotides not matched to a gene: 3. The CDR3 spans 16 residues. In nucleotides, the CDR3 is TGCGCCAGCAGCTTGGGGCTAGCGGGTAGCACAGATACGCAGTATTTT. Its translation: CASSLGLAGSTDTQYF.

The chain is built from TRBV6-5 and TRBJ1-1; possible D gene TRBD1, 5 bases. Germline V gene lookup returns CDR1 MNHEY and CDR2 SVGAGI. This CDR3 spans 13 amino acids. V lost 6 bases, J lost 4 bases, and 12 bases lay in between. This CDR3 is CASRERGFTEAFF. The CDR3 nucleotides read TGTGCCAGCAGAGAAAGGGGTTTCACTGAAGCTTTCTTT.